Each of the 23 T cell receptor beta chains below was sequenced from the same sample in a study of T cell responses to AZD1222 COVID-19 vaccine (dated by TCRdb to the early 2020s). The time point tag for this specimen amounts to: baseline before first vaccination. Libraries were made using the immunoSEQ multiplex PCR assay. TCRdb provides this immuneACCESS table in a form limited to in-frame rearrangements. Some clones are lacking; in checked studies, under half of them reflect an unresolved V gene, and why the rest are absent is not known. This sample lists about 120,000 clones; roughly 87% were detected once. The top ten constitute 6.5% to 8.5% of the sample. Sample: peripheral blood, taken on day 0 of AZD1222 vaccination. These receptor sequences come from an adult in good health.

The chain employs TRBV25-1 and TRBJ1-2, with D perhaps TRBD1 (6 bases). V gave up 6 bases and J gave up 7 bases, with 15 bases separating them. The CDR3 length is 13 residues. Germline V lookup: CDR1 MGHDK, CDR2 SYGVNS. The CDR3 loop reads CASRPTGYSGYTF. CDR3 sequence (DNA): TGTGCCAGCAGACCTACAGGGTACTCTGGCTACACCTTC.

The count of this clone is one. The V call is TRBV3-1 (or the pseudogene TRBV3-2), the J call TRBJ1-1, with unresolved D. The germline V gene has CDR1 LGHDT and CDR2 YNNKEL (reference sequence). V was clipped by 5 bases and J by 1 base, with 8 bases between them. This CDR3 region has 13 residues. The CDR3 DNA is TGTGCCAGCAGCGGCGTTACGAACACTGAAGCTTTCTTT. Its protein product is CASSGVTNTEAFF.

This clone was seen only a few times. This chain links TRBV6-1 with TRBJ1-5; the D is unclear. The CDR3 length is 15 residues. The V end lost 1 base, the J end lost 2 bases, and 9 bases lay between the germline ends. Germline values: CDR1 MNHNS, CDR2 SASEGT. The CDR3 here is CASSEGGSGNQPQHF. The CDR3 DNA reads as TGTGCCAGCAGTGAAGGGGGTTCGGGCAATCAGCCCCAGCATTTT.

Comment on this clone: One end of the junction varies from germline; a read error may be responsible. The chain has TRBV20-1 and TRBJ2-7, with 10 bases fitting TRBD1. Germline CDR1 DFQATT, CDR2 SNEGSKA (reference sequence). The length of the CDR3 is 13 residues. The CDR3 spells CSASSDRGYGQYF. The CDR3 DNA reads TGCAGTGCTAGTTCGGACAGGGGGTACGGGCAGTACTTC.

The chain employs TRBV13 and TRBJ1-4, with D perhaps TRBD1 (5 bases). The CDR3 has 13 residues. CDR1 and CDR2 from the germline V gene are PRHDT and FYEKMQ (reference sequence). The V end lost 3 bases, the J end lost 7 bases, and 9 bases lay between the germline ends. Written as DNA, the CDR3 is TGTGCCAGCAGCTTTAGGGGCGGTGAAAAACTGTTTTTT. Translation: CASSFRGGEKLFF.

The rearrangement links TRBV4-2 to TRBJ1-3; no clear D. In germline, CDR1 is LGHNA, CDR2 YNFKEQ. The length of the CDR3 is 17 residues. Trimming removed 1 base from V and 0 bases from J, with 13 bases in between. For the CDR3, the DNA is TGTGCCAGCAGCCAAGCCCCGACGCGGGCCTCTGGAAACACCATATATTTT. Its translation is CASSQAPTRASGNTIYF.

A single count supports this clone. The chain couples TRBV3-1 (or the pseudogene TRBV3-2) to TRBJ1-5; 8 bases are a match to TRBD1. This CDR3 contains 12 residues. V was pared by 3 bases and J by 11 bases, with 3 bases of the junction left unmatched. CDR1 and CDR2 from the germline V gene are LGHDT and YNNKEL (reference sequence). Written as DNA, the CDR3 is TGTGCCAGCAGCCAGAAGACAGGGGCCCAGCATTTT. This gives the protein CASSQKTGAQHF.

This chain links TRBV9 with TRBJ2-1; D not certain. Deletions cut 0 bases from V and 0 bases from J, with 7 bases between. The germline V gene encodes CDR1 SGDLS and CDR2 YYNGEE. This CDR3 contains 15 residues. The CDR3 spells CASSVGQSSYNEQFF. In nucleotides, the CDR3 is TGTGCCAGCAGCGTAGGGCAGAGCTCCTACAATGAGCAGTTCTTC.

The rearrangement uses TRBV28 and TRBJ2-7; 9 bases are shared with TRBD2. In germline, CDR1 is MDHEN, CDR2 SYDVKM. V was clipped by 6 bases and J by 6 bases; unmatched bases: 15. This CDR3 region has 16 residues. The DNA of the CDR3 is TGTGCCAGCAGACCGTGGCAAGGGCGGGGGGGCCCCGAGCAGTACTTC. As protein: CASRPWQGRGGPEQYF. Full variable domain (missing parts from reference TRBV28 and TRBJ2-7): DVKVTQSSRYLVKRTGEKVFLECVQDMDHENMFWYRQDPGLGLRLIYFSYDVKMKEKGDIPEGYSVSREKKERFSLILESASTNQTSMYLCASRPWQGRGGPEQYFGPGTRLTVT.

The chain joins TRBV7-9 to TRBJ1-4; 8 nucleotides agree with TRBD1. Germline V gene data show CDR1 as SEHNR and CDR2 as FQNEAQ (reference sequence). The CDR3 totals 15 residues. V dropped 5 bases and J dropped 8; count of bases not matched to a gene: 10. DNA for the CDR3: TGTGCCAGCAGCCCCGGACAGGGACGAACAGAAAAACTGTTTTTT. Encoded protein: CASSPGQGRTEKLFF.

The CDR3 DNA reads TGCGCCAGCAGCTTGGAGGCATGGGGCACTGAAGCTTTCTTT. Protein sequence: CASSLEAWGTEAFF. J is TRBJ1-1 and V is TRBV5-1, with D unresolved. Between the trimmed V and J ends, which lost 0 bases and 4 bases, there was a span of 10 bases. Germline V lookup: CDR1 SGHRS, CDR2 YFSETQ. CDR3 length: 14 amino acids.

The chain links TRBV3-1 (or the pseudogene TRBV3-2) to TRBJ1-4; D gene unclear. Germline V CDR1 and CDR2: LGHDT, YNNKEL (reference sequence). The CDR3 loop spans 13 amino acids. Trimming shortened V by 0 bases and J by 9 bases, and 8 bases separated the two germline ends. CDR3 nucleotides: TGTGCCAGCAGCCAAGAGCTCTTCCAAAAACTGTTTTTT. Encoded protein: CASSQELFQKLFF.

The V and J genes are TRBV4-2 and TRBJ1-2; 7 bases align to TRBD1. Trimming took 0 bases from V and 8 from J; bases not matched to a gene: 6. The CDR3 contains 14 residues. Per germline, CDR1 LGHNA and CDR2 YNFKEQ. As DNA, the CDR3 is TGTGCCAGCAGCCAAGATGAGGGGGCGGGCGGCTACACCTTC. Protein product: CASSQDEGAGGYTF.

The V call is TRBV5-4, the J call TRBJ1-6; 11 bases fit TRBD1. The CDR3 sequence is 15 residues long. CDR1 and CDR2 from the germline V gene are SGHNT and YYREEE (reference sequence). Trimming cost V 3 bases and J 7 bases; bases outside gene matches: 3. The CDR3 here is CASSSGQGGNSPLHF. The CDR3 DNA reads TGTGCCAGCAGCTCGGGACAGGGGGGGAATTCACCCCTCCACTTT.

The chain combines TRBV2 with TRBJ2-7; D is uncertain. Deletions cut 5 bases from V and 3 bases from J, with 8 bases between. Germline loops: CDR1 SNHLY, CDR2 FYNNEI. The CDR3 spans 12 residues. Here the CDR3 reads CASSYFGYEQYF. Here the CDR3 DNA reads TGTGCCAGCAGTTATTTCGGCTACGAGCAGTACTTC.

The chain links TRBV10-3 to TRBJ2-1; 10 positions match TRBD2. Germline V gives CDR1 ENHRY, CDR2 SYGVKD. With 10 bases clipped from V and 4 bases from J, the junction kept 4 bases outside the gene matches. The CDR3 is 13 amino acids. Here the CDR3 reads CATTSGIYNEQFF. The CDR3 DNA is TGTGCCACCACTAGCGGGATTTACAATGAGCAGTTCTTC.

The chain carries TRBV7-2 and TRBJ1-1; D remains ambiguous. CDR3 length: 14 residues. Germline V gene data show CDR1 as SGHTA and CDR2 as FQGNSA. V gave up 7 bases and J gave up 5 bases, with 17 bases separating them. This CDR3 reads CASNTGFIGTEAFF. DNA for the CDR3: TGTGCCAGCAACACTGGATTTATAGGGACTGAAGCTTTCTTT.

The rearrangement joins TRBV27 to TRBJ2-1, with D possibly being TRBD1 or TRBD2 (5 bases each). The V gene lost 6 bases and the J gene lost 2 bases, with 8 bases spanning the gap. The CDR3 contains 13 residues. The germline V gene encodes CDR1 MNHEY and CDR2 SMNVEV (reference sequence). DNA of the CDR3: TGTGCCAGCAGCGGGGCCCCCTACAATGAGCAGTTCTTC. Amino acids: CASSGAPYNEQFF.

The chain links TRBV19 to TRBJ1-5, with D tentatively TRBD1 (6 bases). Germline values: CDR1 LNHDA, CDR2 SQIVND (reference sequence). The V gene lost 6 bases and the J gene lost 5 bases, with 8 bases spanning the gap. The CDR3 sequence is 12 residues long. CDR3 nucleotides: TGTGCCAGTAGCGACAGGTATCAGCCCCAGCATTTT. Its translation: CASSDRYQPQHF. The variable domain in full, with the rest retrieved from reference TRBV19 and TRBJ1-5, is DGGITQSPKYLFRKEGQNVTLSCEQNLNHDAMYWYRQDPGQGLRLIYYSQIVNDFQKGDIAEGYSVSREKKESFPLTVTSAQKNPTAFYLCASSDRYQPQHFGDGTRLSIL.

On this clone: At one end, the junction sequence differs from germline, possibly due to a read error. J is TRBJ2-6 and V is TRBV9; 11 bases are shared with TRBD1. Germline V gene lookup returns CDR1 SGDLS and CDR2 YYNGEE. The CDR3 loop spans 18 amino acids. The chain's CDR3 is CARRWGQGGPSGANVLTF. In nucleotides, the CDR3 is TGTGCCCGCAGATGGGGACAGGGGGGCCCCTCTGGGGCCAACGTCCTGACTTTC.

This rearrangement joins TRBV30 to TRBJ1-1, with D hard to call. Germline-derived CDR1 and CDR2 are GTSNPN and SVGIG (reference sequence). Trimming stripped 4 bases from V and 5 bases from J, with 11 bases between. The CDR3 covers 12 residues. DNA of the CDR3: TGTGCCTGGATCCTGGGGTGGACTGAAGCTTTCTTT. Translated: CAWILGWTEAFF.

The chain joins TRBV19 to TRBJ2-7; tentative D call: TRBD2 (6 bases). Per germline, CDR1 LNHDA and CDR2 SQIVND (reference sequence). The CDR3 sequence is 14 residues long. V lost 3 bases, J lost 3 bases, and 12 bases lay in between. DNA for the CDR3: TGTGCCAGTAGTATGTACGCGGGAAACTACGAGCAGTACTTC. Its protein is CASSMYAGNYEQYF.

This chain links TRBV7-6 with TRBJ1-5, with D possibly TRBD1 on 6 matching bases. Trimming stripped 2 bases from V and 3 bases from J, with 11 bases between. The germline CDR1 and CDR2 sequences are SGHVS and FNYEAQ. The CDR3 spans 15 residues. CDR3 nucleotide sequence: TGTGCCAGCAGCTTAAGACCAGGGGACAATCAGCCCCAGCATTTT. Its translation is CASSLRPGDNQPQHF.